The clone carrying this TCR beta chain was found many times. Template material for amplifying TCR beta CDR3 regions consisted of RNA transcripts. Using the HTBI primer set, a first-round RT-PCR was run on the TCR CDR3. MiXCR, run by TCRdb on the multiplex PCR reads, gives a single entry per CDR3 protein. The sample yields some 420,000 distinct CDR3 sequences, approximately 13% seen once. The data were obtained in a study of T cells in Graves' hyperthyroidism and ophthalmopathy. Germline V gene lookup returns CDR1 SGHTA and CDR2 FQGNSA. V was clipped by 2 bases and J by 5 bases, with 15 bases between them. The CDR3 length is 15 residues.

The TCR was taken from a woman in her late teens or twenties with Graves' hyperthyroidism. The sample was blood. The chain combines TRBV7-2 with TRBJ2-5, with D possibly TRBD1 on 5 matching bases. For the CDR3, the DNA is TGTGCCAGCAGCTTAATGCAGGGATCACGGGAGACCCAGTACTTC. Its protein is CASSLMQGSRETQYF.